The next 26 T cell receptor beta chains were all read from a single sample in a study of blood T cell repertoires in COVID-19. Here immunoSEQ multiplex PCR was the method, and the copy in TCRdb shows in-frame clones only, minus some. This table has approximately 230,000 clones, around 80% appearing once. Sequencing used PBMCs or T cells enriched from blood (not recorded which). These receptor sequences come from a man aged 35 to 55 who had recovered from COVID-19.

The CDR3 sequence: CASGSRGMVYNEQFF. In nucleotides, the CDR3 is TGTGCCAGCGGTAGTAGGGGGATGGTTTACAATGAGCAGTTCTTC. V usage is TRBV2 and J usage is TRBJ2-1; D may be TRBD1 (6 bases). The CDR3 loop spans 15 amino acids. The V and J ends lost 8 bases and 4 bases respectively, with 18 bases between them. The germline V gene has CDR1 SNHLY and CDR2 FYNNEI.

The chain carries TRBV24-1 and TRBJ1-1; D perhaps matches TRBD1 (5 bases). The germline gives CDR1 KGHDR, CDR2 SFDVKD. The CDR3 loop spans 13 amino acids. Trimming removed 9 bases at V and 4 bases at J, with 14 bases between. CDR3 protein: CATGRRGTTEAFF. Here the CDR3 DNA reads TGTGCCACCGGCAGGAGGGGTACCACTGAAGCTTTCTTT.

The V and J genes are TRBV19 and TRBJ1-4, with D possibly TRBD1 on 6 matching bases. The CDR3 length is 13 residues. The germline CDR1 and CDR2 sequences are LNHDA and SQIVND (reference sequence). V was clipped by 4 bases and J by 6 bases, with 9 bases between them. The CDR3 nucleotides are TGTGCCAGTAGTACCAGGGGTGATGAAAAACTGTTTTTT. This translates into CASSTRGDEKLFF.

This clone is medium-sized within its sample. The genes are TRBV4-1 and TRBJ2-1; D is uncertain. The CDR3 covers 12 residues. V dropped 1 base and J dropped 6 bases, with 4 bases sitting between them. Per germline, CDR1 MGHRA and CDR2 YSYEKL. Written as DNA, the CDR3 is TGCGCCAGCAGCCAAGGCGCCAATGAGCAGTTCTTC. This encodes CASSQGANEQFF.

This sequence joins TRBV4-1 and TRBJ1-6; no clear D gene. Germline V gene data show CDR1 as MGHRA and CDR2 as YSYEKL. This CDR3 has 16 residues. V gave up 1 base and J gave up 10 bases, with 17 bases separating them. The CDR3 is CASSQVPPRGISPLHF. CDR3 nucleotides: TGCGCCAGCAGCCAAGTGCCCCCCAGAGGGATCTCACCCCTCCACTTT.

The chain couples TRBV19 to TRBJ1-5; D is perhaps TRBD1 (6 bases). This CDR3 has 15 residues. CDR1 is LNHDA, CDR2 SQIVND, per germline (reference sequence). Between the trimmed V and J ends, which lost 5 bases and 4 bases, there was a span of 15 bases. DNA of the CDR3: TGTGCCAGTAGTCTCCCGACAGGCCTAAATCAGCCCCAGCATTTT. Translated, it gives CASSLPTGLNQPQHF. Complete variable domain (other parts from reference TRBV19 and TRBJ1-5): DGGITQSPKYLFRKEGQNVTLSCEQNLNHDAMYWYRQDPGQGLRLIYYSQIVNDFQKGDIAEGYSVSREKKESFPLTVTSAQKNPTAFYLCASSLPTGLNQPQHFGDGTRLSIL.

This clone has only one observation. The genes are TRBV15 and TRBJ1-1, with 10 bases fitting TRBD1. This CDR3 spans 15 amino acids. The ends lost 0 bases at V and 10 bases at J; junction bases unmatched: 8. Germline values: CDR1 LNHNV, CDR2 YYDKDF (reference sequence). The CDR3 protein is CATSRDRGTGERAFF. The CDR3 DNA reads TGTGCCACCAGCAGAGATAGGGGGACAGGGGAGAGAGCTTTCTTT. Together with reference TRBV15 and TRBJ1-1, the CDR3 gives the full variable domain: DAMVIQNPRYQVTQFGKPVTLSCSQTLNHNVMYWYQQKSSQAPKLLFHYYDKDFNNEADTPDNFQSRRPNTSFCFLDIRSPGLGDTAMYLCATSRDRGTGERAFFGQGTRLTVV.

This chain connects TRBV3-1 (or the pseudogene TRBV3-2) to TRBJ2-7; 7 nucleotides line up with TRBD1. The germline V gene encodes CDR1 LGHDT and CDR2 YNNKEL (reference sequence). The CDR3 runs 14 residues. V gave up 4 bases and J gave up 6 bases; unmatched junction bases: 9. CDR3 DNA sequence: TGTGCCAGCAGCCTCGTCCGACAGGGATCCGAGCAGTACTTC. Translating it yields CASSLVRQGSEQYF.

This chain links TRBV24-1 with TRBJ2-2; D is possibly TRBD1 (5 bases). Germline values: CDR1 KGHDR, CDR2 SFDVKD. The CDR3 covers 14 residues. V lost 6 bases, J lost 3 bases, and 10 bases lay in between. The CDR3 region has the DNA TGTGCCACCAGTAGGCAGGGTCACACCGGGGAGCTGTTTTTT. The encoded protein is CATSRQGHTGELFF.

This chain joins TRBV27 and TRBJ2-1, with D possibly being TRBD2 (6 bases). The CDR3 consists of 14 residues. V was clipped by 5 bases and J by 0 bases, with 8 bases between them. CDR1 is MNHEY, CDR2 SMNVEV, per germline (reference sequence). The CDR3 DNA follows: TGTGCCAGCAGTCAGCGGGCCTCCTACAATGAGCAGTTCTTC. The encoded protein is CASSQRASYNEQFF.

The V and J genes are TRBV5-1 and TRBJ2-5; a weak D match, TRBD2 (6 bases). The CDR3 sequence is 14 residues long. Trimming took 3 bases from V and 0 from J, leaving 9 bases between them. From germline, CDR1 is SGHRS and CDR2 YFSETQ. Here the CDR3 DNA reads TGCGCCAGCAGCTGGGGACTGTACCAAGAGACCCAGTACTTC. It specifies CASSWGLYQETQYF.

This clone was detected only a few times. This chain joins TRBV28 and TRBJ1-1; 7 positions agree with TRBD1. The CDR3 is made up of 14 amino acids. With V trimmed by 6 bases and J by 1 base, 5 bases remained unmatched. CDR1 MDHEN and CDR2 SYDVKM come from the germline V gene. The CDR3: CASSPTGRNTEAFF. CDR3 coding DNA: TGTGCCAGCAGCCCGACAGGGAGGAACACTGAAGCTTTCTTT.

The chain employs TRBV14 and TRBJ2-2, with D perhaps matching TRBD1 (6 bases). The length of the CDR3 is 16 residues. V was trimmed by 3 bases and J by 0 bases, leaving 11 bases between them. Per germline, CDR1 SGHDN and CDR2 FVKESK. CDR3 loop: CASSQVRTANTGELFF. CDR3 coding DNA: TGTGCCAGCAGCCAGGTGAGGACAGCGAACACCGGGGAGCTGTTTTTT.

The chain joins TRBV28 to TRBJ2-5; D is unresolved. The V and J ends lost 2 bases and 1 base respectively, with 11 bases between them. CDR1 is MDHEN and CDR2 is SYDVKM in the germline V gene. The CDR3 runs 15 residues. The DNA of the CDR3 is TGTGCCAGCAGTTTAGATGGCAGTTTCCAAGAGACCCAGTACTTC. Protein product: CASSLDGSFQETQYF.

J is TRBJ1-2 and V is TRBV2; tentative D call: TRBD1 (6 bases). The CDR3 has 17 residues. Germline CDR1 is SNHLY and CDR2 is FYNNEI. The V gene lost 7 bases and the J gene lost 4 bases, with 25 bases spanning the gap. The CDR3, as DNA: TGTGCCAGCAAATGGCCCAGGGGAGAGGGACGGGGCTATGGCTACACCTTC. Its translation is CASKWPRGEGRGYGYTF.

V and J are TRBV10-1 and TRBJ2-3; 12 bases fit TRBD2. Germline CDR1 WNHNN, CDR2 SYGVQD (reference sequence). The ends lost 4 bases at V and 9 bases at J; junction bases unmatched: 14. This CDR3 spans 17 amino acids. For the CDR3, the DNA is TGCGCCAGCAGTGCACTAGCGGGAGGATCTTCGCAGATAACGCAGTATTTT. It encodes CASSALAGGSSQITQYF.

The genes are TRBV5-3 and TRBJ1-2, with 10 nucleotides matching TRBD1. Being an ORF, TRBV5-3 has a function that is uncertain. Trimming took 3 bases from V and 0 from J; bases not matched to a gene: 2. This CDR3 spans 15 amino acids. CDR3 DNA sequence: TGTGCCAGAAGCTCGGGACAGGGGCCTAACTATGGCTACACCTTC. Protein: CARSSGQGPNYGYTF.

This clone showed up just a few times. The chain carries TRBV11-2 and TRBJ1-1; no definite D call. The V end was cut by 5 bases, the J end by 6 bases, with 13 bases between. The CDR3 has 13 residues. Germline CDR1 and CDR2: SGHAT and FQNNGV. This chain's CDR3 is CASSPTTRAEAFF. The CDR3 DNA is TGTGCCAGCAGCCCCACGACTCGGGCTGAAGCTTTCTTT.

The CDR3 is CASSWGGIGSYNEQFF. The CDR3 coding sequence is TGCGCCAGCAGCTGGGGGGGCATAGGGTCCTACAATGAGCAGTTCTTC. The chain couples TRBV5-1 to TRBJ2-1, with a weak D call TRBD2 (7 bases). The CDR3 spans 16 residues. CDR1 SGHRS and CDR2 YFSETQ come from the germline V gene. V dropped 3 bases and J dropped 1 base, with 14 bases sitting between them.

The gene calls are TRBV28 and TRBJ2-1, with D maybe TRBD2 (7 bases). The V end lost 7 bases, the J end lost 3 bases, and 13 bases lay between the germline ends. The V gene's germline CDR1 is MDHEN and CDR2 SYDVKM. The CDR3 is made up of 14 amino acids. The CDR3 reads CASKGGQFYNEQFF. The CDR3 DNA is TGTGCCAGCAAGGGGGGGCAGTTCTACAATGAGCAGTTCTTC.

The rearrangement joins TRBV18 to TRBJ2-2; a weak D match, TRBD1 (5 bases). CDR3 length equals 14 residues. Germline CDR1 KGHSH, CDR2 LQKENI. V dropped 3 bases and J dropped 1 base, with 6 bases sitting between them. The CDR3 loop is CASSPTVNTGELFF. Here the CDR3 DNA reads TGTGCCAGCTCACCGACAGTGAACACCGGGGAGCTGTTTTTT.

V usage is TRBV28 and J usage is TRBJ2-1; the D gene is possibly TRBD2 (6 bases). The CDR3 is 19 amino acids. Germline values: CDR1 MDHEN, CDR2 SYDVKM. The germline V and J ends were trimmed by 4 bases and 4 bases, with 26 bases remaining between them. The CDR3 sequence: CASSSHDTSVAGIYNEQFF. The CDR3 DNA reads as TGTGCCAGCAGTTCCCACGACACATCTGTGGCGGGGATTTACAATGAGCAGTTCTTC.

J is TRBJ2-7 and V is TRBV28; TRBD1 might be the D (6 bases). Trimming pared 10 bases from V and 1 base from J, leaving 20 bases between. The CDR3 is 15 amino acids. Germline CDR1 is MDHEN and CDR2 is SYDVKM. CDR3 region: CATGRGGAVSYEQYF. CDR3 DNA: TGTGCCACCGGCCGAGGGGGAGCTGTTTCCTACGAGCAGTACTTC.

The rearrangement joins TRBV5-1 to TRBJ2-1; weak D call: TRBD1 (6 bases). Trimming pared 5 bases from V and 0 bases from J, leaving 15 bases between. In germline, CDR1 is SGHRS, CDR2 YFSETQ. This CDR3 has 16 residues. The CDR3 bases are TGCGCCAGCAGTGACAGGCCCCTGAGCTCCTACAATGAGCAGTTCTTC. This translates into CASSDRPLSSYNEQFF. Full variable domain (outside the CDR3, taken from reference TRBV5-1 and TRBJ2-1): KAGVTQTPRYLIKTRGQQVTLSCSPISGHRSVSWYQQTPGQGLQFLFEYFSETQRNKGNFPGRFSGRQFSNSRSEMNVSTLELGDSALYLCASSDRPLSSYNEQFFGPGTRLTVL.

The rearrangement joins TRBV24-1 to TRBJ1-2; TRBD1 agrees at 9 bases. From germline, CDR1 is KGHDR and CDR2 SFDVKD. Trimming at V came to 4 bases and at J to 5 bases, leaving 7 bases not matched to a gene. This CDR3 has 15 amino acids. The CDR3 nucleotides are TGTGCCACCAGTGACCCCGACAGGGGGAGGTATGGCTACACCTTC. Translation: CATSDPDRGRYGYTF.

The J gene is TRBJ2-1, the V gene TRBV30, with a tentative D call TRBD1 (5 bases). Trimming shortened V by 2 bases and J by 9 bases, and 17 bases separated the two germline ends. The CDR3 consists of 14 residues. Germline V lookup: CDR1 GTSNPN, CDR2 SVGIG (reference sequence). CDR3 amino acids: CAWSRADKDTEQFF. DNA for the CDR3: TGTGCCTGGAGTAGGGCAGACAAGGACACTGAGCAGTTCTTC.